This T cell receptor beta chain was sequenced during a study of liver allograft versus peripheral blood T cells. Study overall: Transplanted livers and recipients' peripheral blood had their T cell receptor repertoires compared.

This clonotype was picked up a small number of times. Its specificity is unknown. TCRdb recomputed calls from the reads with MiXCR, one row per CDR3 protein. The profile shows about 13,000 distinct CDR3 sequences, approximately 20% of them singletons. Notes on the study in general: According to reports, the T cell receptor repertoires inside liver allografts differed from those in peripheral blood.

The receptor's source is a human patient who had a liver transplant. Some T cells may be the graft donor's.

CDR3 residues: CASSLVPPGLGDTIYF. In DNA, the CDR3 is TGCGCCAGCAGCTTGGTACCACCGGGACTCGGGGACACCATATATTTT. The chain couples TRBV5-1 to TRBJ1-3; a possible D gene is TRBD1 (5 bases). The CDR3 sequence is 16 residues long. Trimming stripped 0 bases from V and 8 bases from J, with 18 bases between. Germline V lookup: CDR1 SGHRS, CDR2 YFSETQ.